This TCR beta chain derives from a study of regulatory T cells in long-lasting Graves disease. Sample time point: newly diagnosed GD, antithyroid drugs for less than 3 months. From RNA extracted from PBMCs, the TCR library was made. Arm-PCR of CDR3 regions with iRepertoire HTBI primers generated TCR beta libraries. TCRdb reprocessed the multiplex PCR reads via MiXCR and lists one record per CDR3 protein. The sample has 550,000 to 600,000 distinct CDR3 sequences; roughly 16% are singletons. The CDR3 extends over 14 amino acids. V lost 2 bases and J 0 bases, leaving 7 bases between the germline ends. From germline, CDR1 is MGHDK and CDR2 SYGVNS. This same sample was also part of a study on T cells in Graves' hyperthyroidism and ophthalmopathy.

The source of this sequence is a man aged 18 to 30 with Graves disease. Source: peripheral blood mononuclear cells (PBMCs), taken at new diagnosis, from a patient treated with antithyroid drugs. This chain connects TRBV25-1 to TRBJ1-2; D not resolved. The CDR3: CASSERRSNYGYTF. The DNA of the CDR3 is TGTGCCAGCAGTGAACGCAGGTCTAACTATGGCTACACCTTC.